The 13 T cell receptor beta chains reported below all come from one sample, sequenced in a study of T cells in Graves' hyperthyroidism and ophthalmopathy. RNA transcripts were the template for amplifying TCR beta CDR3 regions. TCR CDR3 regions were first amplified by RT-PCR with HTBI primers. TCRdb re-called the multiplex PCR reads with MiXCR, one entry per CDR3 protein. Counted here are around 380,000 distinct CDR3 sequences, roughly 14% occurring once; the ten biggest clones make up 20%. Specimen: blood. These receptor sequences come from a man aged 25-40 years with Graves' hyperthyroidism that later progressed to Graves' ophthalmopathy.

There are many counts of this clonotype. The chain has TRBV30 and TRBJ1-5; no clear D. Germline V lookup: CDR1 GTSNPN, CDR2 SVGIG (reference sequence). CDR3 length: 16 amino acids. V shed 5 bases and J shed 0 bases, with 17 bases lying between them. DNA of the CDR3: TGTGCCTGGGCCTCGGGAGGAATTAATAGCAATCAGCCCCAGCATTTT. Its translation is CAWASGGINSNQPQHF.

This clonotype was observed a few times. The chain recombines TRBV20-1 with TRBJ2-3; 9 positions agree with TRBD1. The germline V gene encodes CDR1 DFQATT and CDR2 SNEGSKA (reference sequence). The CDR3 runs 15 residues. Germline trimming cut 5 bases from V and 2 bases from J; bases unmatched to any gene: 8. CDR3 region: CSAFLDRGSTDTQYF. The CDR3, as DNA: TGCAGTGCTTTCCTGGACAGGGGTTCCACAGATACGCAGTATTTT.

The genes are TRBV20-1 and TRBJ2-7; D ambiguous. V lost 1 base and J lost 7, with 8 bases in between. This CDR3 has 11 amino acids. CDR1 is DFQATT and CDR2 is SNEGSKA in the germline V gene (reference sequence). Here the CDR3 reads CSARVGQEQYF. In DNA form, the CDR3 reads TGCAGTGCTAGAGTAGGGCAGGAGCAGTACTTC.

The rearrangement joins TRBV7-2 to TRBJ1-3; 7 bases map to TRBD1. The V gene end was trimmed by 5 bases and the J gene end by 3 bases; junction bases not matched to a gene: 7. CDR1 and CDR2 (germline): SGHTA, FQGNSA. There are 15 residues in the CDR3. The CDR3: CASSTYRGRGNTIYF. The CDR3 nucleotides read TGTGCCAGCAGCACATACAGGGGTCGTGGAAACACCATATATTTT.

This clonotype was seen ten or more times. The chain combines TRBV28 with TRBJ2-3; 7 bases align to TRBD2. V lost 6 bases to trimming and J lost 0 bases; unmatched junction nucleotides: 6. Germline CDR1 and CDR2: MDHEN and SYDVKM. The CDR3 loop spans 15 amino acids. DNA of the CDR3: TGTGCCAGCAGCCTCAGCGGGACCAGCACAGATACGCAGTATTTT. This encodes CASSLSGTSTDTQYF.

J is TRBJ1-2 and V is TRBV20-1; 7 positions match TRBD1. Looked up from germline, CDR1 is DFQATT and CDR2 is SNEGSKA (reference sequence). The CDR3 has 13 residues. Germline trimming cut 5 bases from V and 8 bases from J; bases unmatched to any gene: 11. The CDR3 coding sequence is TGCAGTGCTCGACTCACAGGGGATTCGGGCTACACCTTC. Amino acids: CSARLTGDSGYTF.

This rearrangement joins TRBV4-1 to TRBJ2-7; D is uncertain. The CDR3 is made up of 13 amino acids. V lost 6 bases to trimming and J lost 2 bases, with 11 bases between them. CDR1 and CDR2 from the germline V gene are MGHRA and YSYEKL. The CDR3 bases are TGCGCCAGCAGAGGAATACAAGCCTACGAGCAGTACTTC. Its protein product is CASRGIQAYEQYF.

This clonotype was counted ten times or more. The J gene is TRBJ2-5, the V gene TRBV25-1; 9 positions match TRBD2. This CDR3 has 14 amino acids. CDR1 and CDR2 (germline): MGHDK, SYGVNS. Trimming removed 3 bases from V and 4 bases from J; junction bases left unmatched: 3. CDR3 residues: CASSDSGGGETQYF. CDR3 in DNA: TGTGCCAGCAGTGATAGCGGGGGAGGAGAGACCCAGTACTTC.

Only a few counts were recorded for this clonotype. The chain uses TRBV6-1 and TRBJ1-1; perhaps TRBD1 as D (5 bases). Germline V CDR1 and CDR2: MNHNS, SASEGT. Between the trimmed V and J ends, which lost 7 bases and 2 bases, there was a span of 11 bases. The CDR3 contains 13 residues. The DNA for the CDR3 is TGTGCCAGCAACCACAGGAGTAACACTGAAGCTTTCTTT. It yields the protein CASNHRSNTEAFF.

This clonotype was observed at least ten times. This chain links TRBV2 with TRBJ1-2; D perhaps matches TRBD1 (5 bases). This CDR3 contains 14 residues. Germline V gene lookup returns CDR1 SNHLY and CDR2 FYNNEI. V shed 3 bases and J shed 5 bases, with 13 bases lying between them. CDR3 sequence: CASSDSGTDYGYTF. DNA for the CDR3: TGTGCCAGCAGTGACTCCGGGACGGATTATGGCTACACCTTC.

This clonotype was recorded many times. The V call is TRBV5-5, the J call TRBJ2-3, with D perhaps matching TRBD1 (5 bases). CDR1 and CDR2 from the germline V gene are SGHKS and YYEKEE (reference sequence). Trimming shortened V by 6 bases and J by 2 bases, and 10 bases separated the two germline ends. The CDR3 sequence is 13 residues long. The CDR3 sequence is CASILDTTDTQYF. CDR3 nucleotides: TGTGCCAGCATCCTGGACACCACAGATACGCAGTATTTT.

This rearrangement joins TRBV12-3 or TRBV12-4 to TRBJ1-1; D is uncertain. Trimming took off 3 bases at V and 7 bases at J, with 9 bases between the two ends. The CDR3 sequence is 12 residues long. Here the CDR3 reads CASSFQGFEAFF. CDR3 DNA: TGTGCCAGCAGTTTTCAAGGGTTTGAAGCTTTCTTT.

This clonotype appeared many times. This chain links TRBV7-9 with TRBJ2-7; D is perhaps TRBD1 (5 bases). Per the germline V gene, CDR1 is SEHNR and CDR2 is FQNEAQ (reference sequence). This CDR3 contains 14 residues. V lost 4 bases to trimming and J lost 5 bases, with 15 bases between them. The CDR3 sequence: CASSWGTRLHEQYF. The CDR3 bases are TGTGCCAGCAGCTGGGGCACGCGCCTCCACGAGCAGTACTTC. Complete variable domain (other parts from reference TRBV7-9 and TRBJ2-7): DTGVSQNPRHKITKRGQNVTFRCDPISEHNRLYWYRQTLGQGPEFLTYFQNEAQLEKSRLLSDRFSAERPKGSFSTLEIQRTEQGDSAMYLCASSWGTRLHEQYFGPGTRLTVT.